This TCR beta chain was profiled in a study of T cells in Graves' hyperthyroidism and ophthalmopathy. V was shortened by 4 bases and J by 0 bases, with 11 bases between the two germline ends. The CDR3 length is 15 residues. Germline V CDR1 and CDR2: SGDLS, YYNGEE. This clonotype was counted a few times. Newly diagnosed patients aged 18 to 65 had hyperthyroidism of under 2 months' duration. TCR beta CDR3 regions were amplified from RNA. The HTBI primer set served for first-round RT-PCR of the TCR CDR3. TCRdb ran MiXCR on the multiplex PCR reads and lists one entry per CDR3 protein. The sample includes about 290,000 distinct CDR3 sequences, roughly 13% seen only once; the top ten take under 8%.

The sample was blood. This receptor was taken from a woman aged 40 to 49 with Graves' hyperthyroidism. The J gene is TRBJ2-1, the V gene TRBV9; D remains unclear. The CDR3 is CASSTDPGSYNEQFF. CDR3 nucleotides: TGTGCCAGCAGCACCGACCCGGGCTCCTACAATGAGCAGTTCTTC.